This T cell receptor (beta chain) originates from a study of HIV-infected children after antiretroviral therapy interruption. The TCR library was built from RNA with a 3' RACE protocol and unique molecular identifiers. TCRdb used MiXCR to reprocess the 3' RACE reads, holding one entry per CDR3 protein. Of about 89,000 distinct CDR3 sequences listed, about 7% were seen once; the top ten hold 1.1%. Stated treatment: PENTA 11 planned treatment interruption arm or continuous ART arm. The germline gives CDR1 SGHTA, CDR2 FQGNSA. CDR3 length: 15 amino acids. Germline trimming cut 4 bases from V and 2 bases from J; bases unmatched to any gene: 1. This clonotype was seen repeatedly, ten times or more.

The receptor was derived from a pool of human donors with HIV. The source was CD45RA+ CD4+ T cells from PBMCs, pooled from several time points, collected from a donor given antiretroviral therapy, either interrupted or continuous. Sample subset: naive CD4+ CD45RA+ CD45RO- T cells. The rearrangement joins TRBV7-2 to TRBJ1-3; 11 nucleotides align to TRBD1. DNA for the CDR3: TGTGCCAGCAGCTGGACAGGGGGCACTGGAAACACCATATATTTT. Its translation: CASSWTGGTGNTIYF.